The 11 T cell receptor beta chains given below trace back to one sample, sequenced in a study of blood T cell repertoires in COVID-19. The protocol was immunoSEQ multiplex PCR, while the TCRdb copy is restricted to in-frame clones and leaves out a portion. The table has about 46,000 clones, approximately 83% seen once. The specimen sequenced was peripheral blood. Receptors originate from a human donor in a cohort sampled during active COVID-19. The donor label of this sample is uncertain.

The J gene is TRBJ2-1, the V gene TRBV7-8; a possible D gene is TRBD2 (6 bases). CDR1 and CDR2 (germline): SGHVS, FQNEAQ. CDR3 length: 19 amino acids. With 0 bases removed from V and 2 bases from J, the gap between germline ends came to 20 bases. The CDR3 sequence: CASSLAGVERRGTYNEQFF. DNA for the CDR3: TGTGCCAGCAGCTTAGCAGGGGTGGAGCGGCGGGGCACCTACAATGAGCAGTTCTTC.

This rearrangement joins TRBV28 to TRBJ1-3, with D hard to call. Germline loops: CDR1 MDHEN, CDR2 SYDVKM. The CDR3 runs 16 residues. Trimming cost V 8 bases and J 2 bases, with 19 bases left between them. CDR3 bases: TGTGCCAGCCCCGTTGAGTCGAGGATCCCTGGAAACACCATATATTTT. It yields the protein CASPVESRIPGNTIYF.

This clone came up a few times. This chain links TRBV6-2 or TRBV6-3 with TRBJ1-1; TRBD1 agrees at 12 bases. This CDR3 has 16 residues. Germline trimming cut 4 bases from V and 3 bases from J; bases unmatched to any gene: 6. Per the germline V gene, CDR1 is MNHEY and CDR2 is SVGEGT. The CDR3 DNA follows: TGTGCCAGCAGTTCTCCGGGACAGGGGGCTCACACTGAAGCTTTCTTT. It translates to CASSSPGQGAHTEAFF.

The chain couples TRBV4-1 to TRBJ2-2; TRBD2 aligns across 8 bases. In germline, CDR1 is MGHRA, CDR2 YSYEKL. The CDR3 extends over 17 amino acids. The V gene end was trimmed by 4 bases and the J gene end by 6 bases; junction bases not matched to a gene: 13. This CDR3 reads CASSPQGWTSLAGELFF. CDR3 DNA: TGCGCCAGCAGCCCGCAAGGGTGGACTAGCCTTGCCGGGGAGCTGTTTTTT.

V gene TRBV3-1 (or the pseudogene TRBV3-2) combines with J gene TRBJ1-6, with unresolved D. Deletions cut 8 bases from V and 7 bases from J, with 15 bases between. This CDR3 comprises 14 residues. From germline, CDR1 is LGHDT and CDR2 YNNKEL (reference sequence). In DNA, the CDR3 is TGTGCCAGCGGTCCATGGGAGAAAAATTCACCCCTCCACTTT. The encoded protein is CASGPWEKNSPLHF.

The genes are TRBV7-2 and TRBJ1-6, with 7 positions matching TRBD1. Trimming at V came to 3 bases and at J to 6 bases, leaving 5 bases not matched to a gene. The CDR3 is 15 amino acids. Germline values: CDR1 SGHTA, CDR2 FQGNSA. The CDR3 region is CASSLDRQGNSPLHF. The CDR3 DNA reads as TGTGCCAGCAGCTTGGACAGACAGGGTAATTCACCCCTCCACTTT.

The chain recombines TRBV4-1 with TRBJ2-3; weak D call: TRBD1 (6 bases). V lost 0 bases and J lost 4, with 20 bases in between. Germline CDR1 reads MGHRA; CDR2 reads YSYEKL. The CDR3 length is 18 residues. DNA of the CDR3: TGCGCCAGCAGCCAAGATTCGACGATACAGGGTTGGCCAGATACGCAGTATTTT. Its protein is CASSQDSTIQGWPDTQYF.

The chain links TRBV7-3 to TRBJ1-1; weak D call: TRBD1 (6 bases). The CDR3 runs to 16 residues. Germline lookup yields CDR1 SGHTA and CDR2 FQGTGA. Trimming removed 4 bases at V and 4 bases at J, with 19 bases between. This chain's CDR3 is CASSSSGVGGSTEAFF. In DNA, the CDR3 is TGTGCCAGCAGCTCCAGCGGGGTCGGGGGCAGCACTGAAGCTTTCTTT.

The gene calls are TRBV15 and TRBJ2-1; 8 bases align to TRBD1. CDR1 is LNHNV, CDR2 YYDKDF, per germline (reference sequence). There are 14 residues in the CDR3. With V trimmed by 5 bases and J by 6 bases, 6 bases remained unmatched. The CDR3 bases are TGTGCCACCAGCGGTCGACAGGGGCCCAATGAGCAGTTCTTC. It codes for CATSGRQGPNEQFF.

The chain employs TRBV9 and TRBJ1-6; TRBD1 matches 7 bases. From germline, CDR1 is SGDLS and CDR2 YYNGEE. Unmatched junction bases numbered 4, after V lost 1 base and J lost 6 bases. The CDR3 has 15 residues. CDR3 protein: CASSVMAGGNSPLHF. The CDR3 DNA reads TGTGCCAGCAGCGTAATGGCAGGGGGTAATTCACCCCTCCACTTT.

The gene calls are TRBV6-5 and TRBJ2-3; TRBD2 might be the D (6 bases). Germline V CDR1 and CDR2: MNHEY, SVGAGI. The CDR3 is 12 residues long. The V and J ends lost 11 bases and 3 bases respectively, with 12 bases between them. The CDR3 DNA follows: TGTGCCCGCGGGGAGAGTACAGATACGCAGTATTTT. Its translation is CARGESTDTQYF.